The 28 T cell receptor beta chains presented below share a single source sample, sequenced in a study of T cell responses to AZD1222 COVID-19 vaccine. TCRdb keeps only in-frame clones here, not all; method: immunoSEQ multiplex PCR. The table lists 100,000 to 150,000 clones, just over 90% of them singletons. The sequenced sample was peripheral blood, obtained on day 0 of AZD1222 vaccination. The origin of the receptors is an adult in good health.

The rearrangement joins TRBV30 to TRBJ2-3; 12 bases match TRBD2. CDR3 length equals 13 residues. After removal of 8 bases from V and 2 bases from J, the junction contained 2 bases not matched to a gene. CDR1 GTSNPN and CDR2 SVGIG come from the germline V gene (reference sequence). The CDR3 DNA is TGTGCCGGGACTAGCGGGCCCACAGATACGCAGTATTTT. As protein: CAGTSGPTDTQYF.

The genes are TRBV7-8 and TRBJ2-7, with unresolved D. The CDR3 totals 16 residues. Trimming removed 5 bases at V and 1 base at J, with 18 bases between. CDR1 and CDR2 (germline): SGHVS, FQNEAQ. The DNA for the CDR3 is TGTGCCAGCAGCACACCCCTCGACGACCGATCCTACGAGCAGTACTTC. Protein product: CASSTPLDDRSYEQYF.

The chain carries TRBV5-1 and TRBJ2-5, with TRBD1 matching over 9 bases. The germline CDR1 and CDR2 sequences are SGHRS and YFSETQ. The length of the CDR3 is 17 residues. Trimming cost V 0 bases and J 5 bases; bases outside gene matches: 11. This CDR3 reads CASSLGTGVSLAETQYF. The CDR3 DNA reads as TGCGCCAGCAGCTTGGGGACAGGGGTGAGCTTGGCGGAGACCCAGTACTTC.

CDR3 protein: CASSERSGRVSEQFF. In DNA, the CDR3 is TGTGCCAGCAGTGAAAGGAGCGGGAGAGTAAGTGAGCAGTTCTTC. This chain links TRBV6-1 with TRBJ2-1; TRBD2 matches at 8 bases. This CDR3 is built from 15 residues. With V trimmed by 2 bases and J by 9 bases, 9 bases remained unmatched. Per the germline V gene, CDR1 is MNHNS and CDR2 is SASEGT.

This clone was seen once. The chain has TRBV14 and TRBJ2-1; 9 positions agree with TRBD1. With 0 bases clipped from V and 0 bases from J, the junction kept 0 bases outside the gene matches. Germline CDR1 reads SGHDN; CDR2 reads FVKESK. There are 16 residues in the CDR3. CDR3 nucleotides: TGTGCCAGCAGCCAAGAGGGACAGGGCTCCTACAATGAGCAGTTCTTC. The encoded protein is CASSQEGQGSYNEQFF.

J is TRBJ1-5 and V is TRBV28; a possible D gene is TRBD1 (6 bases). This CDR3 has 17 amino acids. V shed 6 bases and J shed 0 bases, with 18 bases lying between them. CDR1 is MDHEN, CDR2 SYDVKM, per germline. DNA for the CDR3: TGTGCCAGCAGCCCCCCGACCGGGACAACTAGCAATCAGCCCCAGCATTTT. Its translation: CASSPPTGTTSNQPQHF. The full variable domain, in which reference TRBV28 and TRBJ1-5 provide the parts outside the CDR3, is DVKVTQSSRYLVKRTGEKVFLECVQDMDHENMFWYRQDPGLGLRLIYFSYDVKMKEKGDIPEGYSVSREKKERFSLILESASTNQTSMYLCASSPPTGTTSNQPQHFGDGTRLSIL.

Note on this clone: The same CDR3 also results from other DNA sequences found in this sample. The chain uses TRBV28 and TRBJ1-5; D not resolved. The CDR3 runs to 12 residues. Trimming pared 2 bases from V and 4 bases from J, leaving 3 bases between. Germline CDR1 is MDHEN and CDR2 is SYDVKM. The CDR3 region has the DNA TGTGCCAGCAGTTTAACAAATCAGCCCCAGCATTTT. It yields the protein CASSLTNQPQHF.

As DNA, the CDR3 is TGCGCCAGCAGCTTGGCTCAGGGGGCGGATACGCAGTATTTT. Amino acids: CASSLAQGADTQYF. The V call is TRBV5-1, the J call TRBJ2-3; the match to TRBD1 covers 8 bases. Germline-derived CDR1 and CDR2 are SGHRS and YFSETQ. V was clipped by 0 bases and J by 6 bases; unmatched bases: 3. The CDR3 length is 14 residues.

The V and J genes are TRBV28 and TRBJ1-1; TRBD1 is a possible D gene (5 bases). The CDR3 is 16 amino acids. V lost 0 bases, J lost 7 bases, and 18 bases lay in between. Germline loops: CDR1 MDHEN, CDR2 SYDVKM. The CDR3 bases are TGTGCCAGCAGTTTATGGGCGTTGGGACCGGAGGATGAAGCTTTCTTT. It codes for CASSLWALGPEDEAFF.

A few counts support this clone. The V and J genes are TRBV19 and TRBJ1-1, with TRBD1 as a possible D gene (5 bases). The CDR3 contains 13 residues. The V end was cut by 5 bases, the J end by 4 bases, with 11 bases between. Germline CDR1 and CDR2: LNHDA and SQIVND (reference sequence). In DNA form, the CDR3 reads TGTGCCAGTAGTTCAGGGCAGACCACTGAAGCTTTCTTT. This translates into CASSSGQTTEAFF.

The V gene is TRBV18, the J gene TRBJ1-1; 7 positions agree with TRBD1. J gave up 5 bases and V 4 bases, and 7 bases lay outside the gene matches. CDR3 length equals 14 residues. From germline, CDR1 is KGHSH and CDR2 LQKENI. The CDR3 region is CASSLKGARTEAFF. CDR3 in DNA: TGTGCCAGCTCACTTAAGGGGGCTCGGACTGAAGCTTTCTTT.

This sequence joins TRBV3-1 (or the pseudogene TRBV3-2) and TRBJ1-1, with D maybe TRBD1 (6 bases). Trimming left V 1 base short and J 10 bases short, with 13 bases between. There are 13 residues in the CDR3. The germline gives CDR1 LGHDT, CDR2 YNNKEL (reference sequence). The CDR3 DNA reads as TGTGCCAGCAGCCAAGGTGGGGGCCTGAGAGCTTTCTTT. It codes for CASSQGGGLRAFF.

The V and J genes are TRBV7-9 and TRBJ2-6; TRBD2 is a possible D gene (7 bases). The CDR3 consists of 17 residues. V lost 5 bases and J 2 bases, leaving 16 bases between the germline ends. Germline V CDR1 and CDR2: SEHNR, FQNEAQ (reference sequence). In nucleotides, the CDR3 is TGTGCCAGCAGCCCGCGTCGGGGGGCTGCTGGGGCCAACGTCCTGACTTTC. As protein: CASSPRRGAAGANVLTF.

The rearrangement links TRBV2 to TRBJ2-7; no reliable D call. CDR3 size: 11 residues. The V end was cut by 2 bases, the J end by 4 bases, with 3 bases between. CDR1 SNHLY and CDR2 FYNNEI come from the germline V gene. For the CDR3, the DNA is TGTGCCAGCAGTGAATTTTACGAGCAGTACTTC. It specifies CASSEFYEQYF.

The chain links TRBV3-1 (or the pseudogene TRBV3-2) to TRBJ1-5; TRBD1 might be the D (5 bases). The V and J ends lost 0 bases and 5 bases respectively, with 14 bases between them. The CDR3 sequence is 16 residues long. Germline CDR1 and CDR2: LGHDT and YNNKEL (reference sequence). The CDR3 spells CASSQDLAGGHQPQHF. The CDR3 nucleotides are TGTGCCAGCAGCCAAGACCTGGCCGGGGGTCATCAGCCCCAGCATTTT.

The chain's CDR3 is CASIRDPGQGAPDEQFF. The DNA for the CDR3 is TGTGCCAGCATTCGAGACCCGGGACAGGGGGCCCCGGATGAGCAGTTCTTC. This chain links TRBV2 with TRBJ2-1, with 12 bases aligning to TRBD1. The V segment lost 7 bases and the J segment 8 bases; nucleotides outside the gene matches: 15. Germline lookup yields CDR1 SNHLY and CDR2 FYNNEI. This CDR3 has 17 amino acids.

This clone occurred once. The CDR3 DNA reads TGTGCCAGCAGCGCACGGGACAGCAATCAGCCCCAGCATTTT. This translates into CASSARDSNQPQHF. The rearrangement links TRBV27 to TRBJ1-5; tentative D call: TRBD1 (5 bases). V was pared by 6 bases and J by 1 base, with 10 bases between. This CDR3 has 14 residues. Per the germline V gene, CDR1 is MNHEY and CDR2 is SMNVEV (reference sequence).

This clone was picked up one time. The chain carries TRBV27 and TRBJ1-6; unclear D gene. CDR3 length: 13 amino acids. V was cut by 2 bases and J by 14 bases, with 13 bases left in between. CDR1 MNHEY and CDR2 SMNVEV come from the germline V gene (reference sequence). The CDR3 spells CASSLVGSSTLHF. The CDR3 nucleotides are TGTGCCAGCAGTTTAGTAGGTTCCTCCACCCTCCACTTT.

The chain employs TRBV21-1 and TRBJ2-7. TRBV21-1 is flagged as a pseudogene. The CDR3 runs 13 residues. Written as DNA, the CDR3 is TGTGCCAGCAACAAGGGACCGAGCTACGAGCAGTACTTC. It encodes CASNKGPSYEQYF.

This clone was detected only once. The rearrangement joins TRBV2 to TRBJ2-5; D is unresolved. The ends were cut back, 6 bases at V and 5 bases at J, with 13 bases in the middle. The CDR3 is made up of 13 amino acids. CDR1 and CDR2 from the germline V gene are SNHLY and FYNNEI. CDR3 sequence reads: CASSRLQSETQYF. The CDR3 DNA reads as TGTGCCAGCAGCCGACTTCAGTCGGAGACCCAGTACTTC.

The V gene is TRBV28, the J gene TRBJ2-7; the match to TRBD2 covers 10 bases. The CDR3 runs 14 residues. Losses at the gene ends were 7 bases for V and 3 bases for J; bases not matched to a gene: 6. Germline CDR1 reads MDHEN; CDR2 reads SYDVKM. CDR3 region: CASTSAGGVYEQYF. CDR3 nucleotide sequence: TGTGCCAGCACCTCAGCGGGAGGGGTCTACGAGCAGTACTTC. Drawing the rest from reference TRBV28 and TRBJ2-7, the complete variable domain is DVKVTQSSRYLVKRTGEKVFLECVQDMDHENMFWYRQDPGLGLRLIYFSYDVKMKEKGDIPEGYSVSREKKERFSLILESASTNQTSMYLCASTSAGGVYEQYFGPGTRLTVT.

The V call is TRBV7-2, the J call TRBJ1-1; D gene uncertain. The CDR3 runs 13 residues. V gave up 4 bases and J gave up 0 bases, with 6 bases separating them. The germline V gene encodes CDR1 SGHTA and CDR2 FQGNSA. The CDR3 DNA reads as TGTGCCAGCAGCTCATTCATGAACACTGAAGCTTTCTTT. This encodes CASSSFMNTEAFF.

CDR3 in DNA: TGTGCCAGCAGTTACCGGCAGGGGGCCACCGGGGAGCTGTTTTTT. Translation gives CASSYRQGATGELFF. The chain recombines TRBV6-5 with TRBJ2-2, with 8 bases lining up with TRBD1. Trimming at V came to 2 bases and at J to 4 bases, leaving 3 bases not matched to a gene. This CDR3 is 15 amino acids long. Germline V gene lookup returns CDR1 MNHEY and CDR2 SVGAGI.

The chain couples TRBV27 to TRBJ2-7; weak D call: TRBD2 (6 bases). The CDR3 consists of 15 residues. The germline CDR1 and CDR2 sequences are MNHEY and SMNVEV (reference sequence). V was cut by 6 bases and J by 0 bases, with 15 bases left in between. The CDR3 nucleotides read TGTGCCAGCAGGAAAGGGACTGATCCCTCCTACGAGCAGTACTTC. Its protein product is CASRKGTDPSYEQYF.

The rearrangement links TRBV28 to TRBJ2-1, with TRBD2 matching 14 bases. This CDR3 has 15 amino acids. Per germline, CDR1 MDHEN and CDR2 SYDVKM. Germline trimming cut 6 bases from V and 6 bases from J; bases unmatched to any gene: 4. The CDR3 loop reads CASRSGTSGSNEQFF. CDR3 bases: TGTGCCAGCAGAAGCGGGACTAGCGGGAGCAATGAGCAGTTCTTC.

The J gene is TRBJ1-2, the V gene TRBV10-3, with D possibly TRBD1 on 5 matching bases. Germline values: CDR1 ENHRY, CDR2 SYGVKD. The V end lost 6 bases, the J end lost 6 bases, and 14 bases lay between the germline ends. The CDR3 loop spans 13 amino acids. CDR3 region: CAISSLTENGYTF. CDR3 coding DNA: TGTGCCATCAGCTCCCTGACAGAAAATGGCTACACCTTC.

The gene calls are TRBV6-5 and TRBJ2-7; tentatively, D is TRBD1 (5 bases). The CDR3 contains 12 residues. The V gene lost 2 bases and the J gene lost 3 bases, with 5 bases spanning the gap. CDR1 is MNHEY and CDR2 is SVGAGI in the germline V gene. CDR3 sequence: CASSYRGYEQYF. The CDR3 region has the DNA TGTGCCAGCAGTTACAGGGGCTACGAGCAGTACTTC.

V is TRBV27 and J is TRBJ1-4; tentative D call: TRBD1 (6 bases). CDR1 and CDR2 from the germline V gene are MNHEY and SMNVEV (reference sequence). With 1 base removed from V and 4 bases from J, the gap between germline ends came to 13 bases. This CDR3 is 16 amino acids long. The CDR3 is CASSLWGGHGNEKLFF. In DNA, the CDR3 is TGTGCCAGCAGTTTATGGGGGGGACACGGTAATGAAAAACTGTTTTTT.